The 20 T cell receptor beta chains below come from one sample, sequenced in a study of glioma-infiltrating T cells. TCR alpha and beta CDR3 regions were amplified from RNA using iRepertoire nested multiplex PCR. TCRdb passed the multiplex PCR reads through MiXCR, listing each CDR3 protein once. The sample holds some 22,000 distinct CDR3 sequences; under 30% are singletons and the top ten take 13%. Sample: glioma tissue, nonneoplastic brain tissue, or PBMCs (not recorded which). The receptors shown here come from a human donor with low-grade glioma or glioblastoma, undergoing nonglioma brain surgery, or in good health (not recorded which).

This clonotype was seen repeatedly, ten times or more. The gene calls are TRBV27 and TRBJ2-6, with D hard to call. Germline V lookup: CDR1 MNHEY, CDR2 SMNVEV (reference sequence). CDR3 length: 14 residues. V gave up 6 bases and J gave up 1 base, with 7 bases separating them. The CDR3 region has the DNA TGTGCCAGCAGCCTATTTTCTGGGGCCAACGTCCTGACTTTC. Translating gives CASSLFSGANVLTF. Complete variable domain (other parts from reference TRBV27 and TRBJ2-6): EAQVTQNPRYLITVTGKKLTVTCSQNMNHEYMSWYRQDPGLGLRQIYYSMNVEVTDKGDVPEGYKVSRKEKRNFPLILESPSPNQTSLYFCASSLFSGANVLTFGAGSRLTVL.

The sample holds a few counts of this clonotype. The chain couples TRBV11-3 to TRBJ2-1; D possibly corresponds to TRBD2 (6 bases). The germline gives CDR1 SGHNT, CDR2 YENEEA. The V and J ends lost 2 bases and 7 bases respectively, with 12 bases between them. The CDR3 is made up of 14 amino acids. This CDR3 is CASSLRGGVNEQFF. CDR3 DNA: TGTGCCAGCAGCTTACGCGGCGGGGTAAATGAGCAGTTCTTC.

The sample holds a few counts of this clonotype. V and J are TRBV5-5 and TRBJ2-7; D ambiguous. V was pared by 4 bases and J by 1 base, with 15 bases between. The CDR3 is made up of 15 amino acids. Per the germline V gene, CDR1 is SGHKS and CDR2 is YYEKEE (reference sequence). As DNA, the CDR3 is TGTGCCAGCAGCCCCCAGGCGAGCGCATCCTACGAGCAGTACTTC. It yields the protein CASSPQASASYEQYF.

This clonotype appeared many times. The chain employs TRBV27 and TRBJ2-7; 11 bases match TRBD1. Germline trimming cut 7 bases from V and 5 bases from J; bases unmatched to any gene: 7. This CDR3 region has 14 residues. The germline V gene encodes CDR1 MNHEY and CDR2 SMNVEV (reference sequence). CDR3 sequence reads: CASTRGTGGNEQYF. CDR3 coding DNA: TGTGCCAGCACCCGGGGGACAGGGGGGAACGAGCAGTACTTC.

A word on this clonotype: This may be a read error: a much more frequent sequence differs by one nucleotide. The genes are TRBV19 and TRBJ2-1; D not certain. This CDR3 spans 12 amino acids. The germline CDR1 and CDR2 sequences are LNHDA and SQIVND (reference sequence). Trimming removed 7 bases from V and 2 bases from J, with 6 bases in between. The CDR3 sequence is CASTGPYNEQFF. The CDR3 DNA sequence: TGTGCCAGTACTGGTCCCTACAATGAGCAGTTCTTC.

This chain links TRBV11-2 with TRBJ1-2; tentative D call: TRBD1 (6 bases). Germline V gene lookup returns CDR1 SGHAT and CDR2 FQNNGV. CDR3 size: 15 residues. V lost 5 bases to trimming and J lost 7 bases, with 20 bases between them. This CDR3 is CASSPSGGVHSGYTF. CDR3 bases: TGTGCCAGCAGCCCAAGCGGGGGCGTCCACAGTGGCTACACCTTC.

The V gene is TRBV13, the J gene TRBJ2-3, with 15 bases identical to TRBD2. CDR3 size: 18 residues. Germline V gene lookup returns CDR1 PRHDT and CDR2 FYEKMQ (reference sequence). Trimming at V came to 3 bases and at J to 2 bases, leaving 6 bases not matched to a gene. The CDR3 DNA is TGTGCCAGCAGCTTGAAATGGACTAGCGGGGGGGACACAGATACGCAGTATTTT. It encodes CASSLKWTSGGDTDTQYF.

This clonotype appeared many times. The chain is built from TRBV29-1 and TRBJ2-5; D uncertain. Germline CDR1 reads SQVTM; CDR2 reads ANQGSEA. The CDR3 length is 10 residues. Trimming left V 7 bases short and J 4 bases short, with 7 bases between. CDR3 sequence (DNA): TGCAGCGCCGGAATAGAGACCCAGTACTTC. It translates to CSAGIETQYF.

This sequence joins TRBV6-6 and TRBJ2-2, with D perhaps being TRBD1 or TRBD2 (5 bases each). This CDR3 comprises 16 residues. CDR1 is MNHNY, CDR2 SVGAGI, per germline (reference sequence). Trimming took off 6 bases at V and 6 bases at J, with 20 bases between the two ends. The CDR3 reads CASRTIRDPCPGELFF. The CDR3 DNA follows: TGTGCCAGCAGAACCATCCGGGACCCTTGCCCCGGGGAGCTGTTTTTT.

This clonotype appeared many times. This chain links TRBV6-1 with TRBJ2-7, with a tentative D call TRBD1 (6 bases). V was trimmed by 3 bases and J by 2 bases, leaving 14 bases between them. CDR1 is MNHNS and CDR2 is SASEGT in the germline V gene. The CDR3 length is 15 residues. As DNA, the CDR3 is TGTGCCAGCAGTGACGGGACAACGAGACCCTACGAGCAGTACTTC. Its translation is CASSDGTTRPYEQYF.

A single count supports this clonotype. The gene calls are TRBV27 and TRBJ2-5; D may correspond to TRBD1 or TRBD2 (5 bases each). The CDR3 runs to 14 residues. The germline gives CDR1 MNHEY, CDR2 SMNVEV (reference sequence). Trimming shortened V by 2 bases and J by 11 bases, and 18 bases separated the two germline ends. The CDR3 DNA is TGTGCCAGCAGTTTAGGGGTGGGGGAATCGACTCAGTACTTC. Translation gives CASSLGVGESTQYF.

Ten or more counts support this clonotype. The chain combines TRBV28 with TRBJ1-3; 8 bases are a match to TRBD1. Germline assignment: CDR1 MDHEN and CDR2 SYDVKM. Trimming took 4 bases from V and 4 from J; bases not matched to a gene: 3. This CDR3 contains 14 residues. The CDR3 sequence is CASSWTGIGNTIYF. In nucleotides, the CDR3 is TGTGCCAGCAGTTGGACAGGGATAGGAAACACCATATATTTT.

This clonotype ranks as medium-sized. The CDR3 loop reads CASSYTTGEDSPLHF. CDR3 bases: TGTGCCAGCAGTTACACTACAGGGGAAGATTCACCCCTCCACTTT. This chain connects TRBV6-6 to TRBJ1-6; TRBD1 matches 7 bases. J lost 8 bases, V lost 2 bases, and 6 bases had no gene match. CDR1 is MNHNY, CDR2 SVGAGI, per germline (reference sequence). The length of the CDR3 is 15 residues.

This clonotype was detected many times. One end of the junction varies from germline; a read error may be responsible. The rearrangement uses TRBV4-2 and TRBJ1-5; TRBD1 agrees at 10 bases. The CDR3 consists of 15 residues. Germline V gene sequence: CDR1 LGHNA, CDR2 YNFKEQ. DNA for the CDR3: TGTGCCAGCAGGCAAGGCGGGACAGGGGACCAGCCCCAGCATTTT. Translating gives CASRQGGTGDQPQHF.

This clonotype was seen ten or more times. The V and J genes are TRBV28 and TRBJ1-2; no clear D. Trimming took 4 bases from V and 4 from J, leaving 4 bases between them. This CDR3 has 11 residues. Germline V gene lookup returns CDR1 MDHEN and CDR2 SYDVKM. CDR3 sequence reads: CASSYSYGYTF. CDR3 coding DNA: TGTGCCAGCAGTTACTCCTATGGCTACACCTTC.

The chain couples TRBV12-3 or TRBV12-4 to TRBJ2-7; 7 bases map to TRBD1. This CDR3 contains 15 residues. Trimming cost V 5 bases and J 4 bases; bases outside gene matches: 11. Here the CDR3 DNA reads TGTGCCAGCAGTCGGGACAGCCTTGACTTTTACGAGCAGTACTTC. This sequence encodes CASSRDSLDFYEQYF.

By its share, this clonotype is medium-sized (0.01 to 0.1%). This rearrangement joins TRBV27 to TRBJ1-6; D perhaps matches TRBD1 (6 bases). CDR3 length equals 15 residues. CDR1 and CDR2 from the germline V gene are MNHEY and SMNVEV (reference sequence). V lost 8 bases, J lost 5 bases, and 16 bases lay in between. The CDR3 protein is CASRDGQGNNSPLHF. CDR3 nucleotide sequence: TGTGCCAGCCGGGACGGGCAGGGGAATAATTCACCCCTCCACTTT.

There are many counts of this clonotype. The chain couples TRBV20-1 to TRBJ2-1; 7 bases line up with TRBD1. The V gene's germline CDR1 is DFQATT and CDR2 SNEGSKA (reference sequence). The CDR3 is 18 residues long. The junction had 14 bases not matched to a gene; V was cut back by 0 bases and J by 3 bases. As DNA, the CDR3 is TGCAGTGCTAGAGATCATCAGACTTTAGGGGGCTTCTACAATGAGCAGTTCTTC. This encodes CSARDHQTLGGFYNEQFF.

The chain is built from TRBV20-1 and TRBJ2-1; D perhaps matches TRBD2 (6 bases). The V gene lost 6 bases and the J gene lost 2 bases, with 17 bases spanning the gap. There are 15 residues in the CDR3. Germline lookup yields CDR1 DFQATT and CDR2 SNEGSKA (reference sequence). This CDR3 is CSATDYTSPYNEQFF. In DNA, the CDR3 is TGCAGTGCAACGGACTACACAAGCCCCTACAATGAGCAGTTCTTC.

On this clonotype itself: A much larger clone lies a single base off, so this may be a read error. This chain links TRBV6-1 with TRBJ2-7, with TRBD1 matching 12 bases. The CDR3 sequence is 15 residues long. CDR1 is MNHNS, CDR2 SASEGT, per germline. The CDR3 DNA is TGTGCCAGCAGAACCGGGACAGGGGGCCTCTACAAGCAGTACTTC. This sequence encodes CASRTGTGGLYKQYF.